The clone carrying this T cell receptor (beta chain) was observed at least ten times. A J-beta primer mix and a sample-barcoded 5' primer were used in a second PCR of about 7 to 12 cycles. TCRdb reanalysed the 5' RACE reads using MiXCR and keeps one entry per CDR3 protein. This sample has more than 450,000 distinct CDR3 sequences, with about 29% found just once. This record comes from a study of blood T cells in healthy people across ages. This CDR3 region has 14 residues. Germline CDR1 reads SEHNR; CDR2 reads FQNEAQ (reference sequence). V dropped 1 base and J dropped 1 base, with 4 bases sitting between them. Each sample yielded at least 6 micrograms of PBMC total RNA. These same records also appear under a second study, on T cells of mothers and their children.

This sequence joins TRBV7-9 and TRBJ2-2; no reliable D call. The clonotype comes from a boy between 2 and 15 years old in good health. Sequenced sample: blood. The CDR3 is CASSLGQNTGELFF. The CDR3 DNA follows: TGTGCCAGCAGCTTAGGACAGAACACCGGGGAGCTGTTTTTT. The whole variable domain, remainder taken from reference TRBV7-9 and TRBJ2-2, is DTGVSQNPRHKITKRGQNVTFRCDPISEHNRLYWYRQTLGQGPEFLTYFQNEAQLEKSRLLSDRFSAERPKGSFSTLEIQRTEQGDSAMYLCASSLGQNTGELFFGEGSRLTVL.